The entry that follows covers one TCR beta chain sequence. Its antigen is unknown. CDR1 and CDR2 from the germline V gene are MNHNY and SVGAGI (reference sequence). V was clipped by 9 bases and J by 5 bases, with 17 bases between them. The CDR3 runs 14 residues. The sample comes from a study of tumor-infiltrating lymphocytes in primary liver carcinoma. Turning to the study itself: Subjects presented with primary liver carcinoma managed by surgical resection. Broader study findings: A significantly higher top-250-clone fraction was recorded for tumors than for blood (p = 0.039).

Germline DNA was also extracted, while the blood RNA originated from unsorted whole blood. A constant-region primer primed TCR beta cDNA synthesis from 400 to 600 ng of total RNA. Each TCR beta library was derived from three nested multiplex PCR rounds that employed slightly modified ARM-PCR. In the first two PCR rounds, TRBV1-TRBV30 forward primers were paired with a C-beta reverse primer, and each round lasted nine to ten cycles. TCRdb fed the multiplex PCR reads into MiXCR, producing one record per CDR3 protein. This table holds about 180,000 distinct CDR3 sequences, roughly 60% found once. The TCR sequence derives from a man between 40 and 49 years old with primary liver carcinoma and hepatitis B virus infection. The chain links TRBV6-6 to TRBJ1-5; D gene unclear. Sequencing input: peripheral blood. As DNA, the CDR3 is TGTGCCAGTCAAGCAAGAAGGTCAGATCAGCCCCAGCATTTT. Protein product: CASQARRSDQPQHF.